The 13 T cell receptor beta chains below were found in one sample sequenced in a study of T cell responses to AZD1222 COVID-19 vaccine. Data came from immunoSEQ multiplex PCR; TCRdb stores just in-frame clones and leaves some out. The sample lists tens of thousands of clones, approximately 91% occurring once. The specimen was peripheral blood, collected on day 0 of AZD1222 vaccination. These receptors came from an adult in good health.

The rearrangement links TRBV5-4 to TRBJ2-7; D is possibly TRBD1 (6 bases). Germline V gives CDR1 SGHNT, CDR2 YYREEE (reference sequence). Trimming cost V 2 bases and J 0 bases, with 12 bases left between them. CDR3 length equals 15 residues. CDR3 in DNA: TGTGCCAGCAGCTTAGACAGGTGGAGCTCCTACGAGCAGTACTTC. This translates into CASSLDRWSSYEQYF.

V and J are TRBV6-5 and TRBJ1-2; TRBD1 matches at 7 bases. CDR1 is MNHEY and CDR2 is SVGAGI in the germline V gene. V shed 6 bases and J 2 bases; nucleotides not matched to a gene: 9. The CDR3 length is 15 residues. The CDR3 loop reads CASRKQGWGNYGYTF. The CDR3, as DNA: TGTGCCAGCAGGAAACAGGGGTGGGGGAACTATGGCTACACCTTC.

The rearrangement uses TRBV6-5 and TRBJ2-6, with D hard to call. Per germline, CDR1 MNHEY and CDR2 SVGAGI. This CDR3 comprises 14 residues. Trimming took 8 bases from V and 0 from J, leaving 8 bases between them. CDR3 residues: CASVNFSGANVLTF. The CDR3 bases are TGTGCCAGCGTGAACTTCTCTGGGGCCAACGTCCTGACTTTC.

V is TRBV5-1 and J is TRBJ1-4; D not certain. Germline V gene data show CDR1 as SGHRS and CDR2 as YFSETQ. V was trimmed by 0 bases and J by 0 bases, leaving 12 bases between them. The length of the CDR3 is 17 residues. CDR3 in amino acids: CASSLAVSGATNEKLFF. The CDR3 bases are TGCGCCAGCAGCTTGGCCGTCTCGGGTGCAACTAATGAAAAACTGTTTTTT.

The V call is TRBV20-1, the J call TRBJ1-2, with a weak D call TRBD1 (6 bases). Germline-derived CDR1 and CDR2 are DFQATT and SNEGSKA (reference sequence). The CDR3 loop spans 11 amino acids. Here the CDR3 DNA reads TGCAGCGCGCAGGGGAAATATGGCTACACCTTC. Translated, it gives CSAQGKYGYTF.

The gene calls are TRBV13 and TRBJ2-2, with D perhaps TRBD1 (6 bases). Germline V CDR1 and CDR2: PRHDT, FYEKMQ (reference sequence). CDR3 length: 14 amino acids. V lost 5 bases to trimming and J lost 9 bases, with 16 bases between them. The CDR3 region has the DNA TGTGCCAGCAGCATCGGACAGACTGAGAGGGAGCTGTTTTTT. It is translated as CASSIGQTERELFF.

V and J are TRBV27 and TRBJ1-6, with 11 bases lining up with TRBD1. The CDR3 length is 17 residues. Per the germline V gene, CDR1 is MNHEY and CDR2 is SMNVEV (reference sequence). V trimming: 1 base; J trimming: 5 bases; junction bases outside the gene matches: 4. This chain's CDR3 is CASSLWRDRGNNSPLHF. The CDR3 nucleotides read TGTGCCAGCAGTTTATGGCGGGACAGGGGGAATAATTCACCCCTCCACTTT.

J is TRBJ2-2 and V is TRBV28; TRBD1 matches at 7 bases. Germline trimming cut 4 bases from V and 3 bases from J; bases unmatched to any gene: 5. This CDR3 spans 15 amino acids. Germline CDR1 and CDR2: MDHEN and SYDVKM. DNA for the CDR3: TGTGCCAGCAGTTCCCCTACAGGGGACACCGGGGAGCTGTTTTTT. Its translation is CASSSPTGDTGELFF.

This sequence joins TRBV29-1 and TRBJ1-2; 12 nucleotides align to TRBD1. This CDR3 comprises 15 residues. V gave up 5 bases and J gave up 6 bases; unmatched junction bases: 10. Germline lookup yields CDR1 SQVTM and CDR2 ANQGSEA. The CDR3 region has the DNA TGCAGCGTTACAACCGGGACAGGGGGCTGGGATGGCTACACCTTC. Translated, it gives CSVTTGTGGWDGYTF.

In this sample, this clone turned up once. CDR3: CASRRDRGQADTQYF. CDR3 DNA: TGCGCCAGCAGGAGGGACAGGGGGCAGGCAGATACGCAGTATTTT. This chain joins TRBV5-1 and TRBJ2-3; 12 bases are shared with TRBD1. The germline V gene encodes CDR1 SGHRS and CDR2 YFSETQ. This CDR3 is built from 15 residues. Trimming at V came to 5 bases and at J to 4 bases, leaving 5 bases not matched to a gene.

The chain combines TRBV7-3 with TRBJ2-1, with D tentatively TRBD2 (6 bases). Germline loops: CDR1 SGHTA, CDR2 FQGTGA. This CDR3 spans 16 amino acids. The germline V and J ends were trimmed by 4 bases and 0 bases, with 13 bases remaining between them. The CDR3 region is CASSSSLASSYNEQFF. In DNA, the CDR3 is TGTGCCAGCAGCTCCTCCCTAGCGTCCTCCTACAATGAGCAGTTCTTC.

The genes are TRBV19 and TRBJ2-7, with TRBD2 matching over 7 bases. V trimming: 5 bases; J trimming: 5 bases; junction bases outside the gene matches: 12. Per germline, CDR1 LNHDA and CDR2 SQIVND (reference sequence). The CDR3 totals 15 residues. The CDR3 DNA follows: TGTGCCAGTAGTCCCTGGGCGGGAGATCGACACGAGCAGTACTTC. This codes for CASSPWAGDRHEQYF.

V is TRBV6-2 or TRBV6-3 and J is TRBJ2-1; possibly TRBD1 or TRBD2 for D (5 bases each). With 5 bases removed from V and 7 bases from J, the gap between germline ends came to 12 bases. The germline gives CDR1 MNHEY, CDR2 SVGEGT. The CDR3 spans 13 residues. CDR3 in DNA: TGTGCCAGCAGTGGGGACGAGAAAAATGAGCAGTTCTTC. Protein: CASSGDEKNEQFF.